The source of this T cell receptor (beta chain) is a study of T cells in Graves' hyperthyroidism and ophthalmopathy. RNA transcripts gave rise to amplified TCR beta CDR3 regions. Carried out on the TCR CDR3, a first-round RT-PCR used the HTBI primer set. TCRdb re-analysed the multiplex PCR reads in MiXCR, keeping a single row per CDR3 protein. The table has about 350,000 distinct CDR3 sequences, around 18% seen once; the top ten hold roughly a sixth. The sample holds many counts of this clonotype. V was pared by 6 bases and J by 4 bases, with 9 bases of the junction left unmatched. The CDR3 has 14 amino acids. Germline V gives CDR1 SQVTM, CDR2 ANQGSEA.

The clonotype was recovered from a woman aged 40 to 50 with Graves' ophthalmopathy. The rearrangement uses TRBV29-1 and TRBJ1-1; 9 nucleotides agree with TRBD1. The sample consisted of blood. CDR3 residues: CSVSTGGKGTEAFF. The CDR3 bases are TGCAGCGTCTCGACAGGGGGAAAGGGCACTGAAGCTTTCTTT.